Each of the 13 T cell receptor beta chains below was sequenced from the same sample in a study of T cell changes during pregnancy in multiple sclerosis. The protocol was immunoSEQ multiplex PCR, while the TCRdb copy is restricted to in-frame clones and leaves out a portion. This sample has around 69,000 clones, with approximately 92% found just once. Sequenced here: peripheral blood, sampled in the third trimester of pregnancy. All receptors derive from a female donor in good health, enrolled as a control in a pregnancy study.

V usage is TRBV28 and J usage is TRBJ1-2; TRBD1 agrees at 8 bases. The V gene end was trimmed by 8 bases and the J gene end by 5 bases; junction bases not matched to a gene: 10. Germline V CDR1 and CDR2: MDHEN, SYDVKM. This CDR3 spans 14 amino acids. The CDR3 DNA is TGTGCCAGCGGAACTCCGGGACAGGATTATGGCTACACCTTC. Its protein is CASGTPGQDYGYTF.

The CDR3 coding sequence is TGTGCCAGCAGCTTGGGACTAGCGGATACAGATACGCAGTATTTT. Protein sequence: CASSLGLADTDTQYF. The chain uses TRBV5-8 and TRBJ2-3; 9 bases align to TRBD2. The trim removed 0 bases at V and 3 bases at J, leaving 2 bases unmatched. The length of the CDR3 is 15 residues. CDR1 and CDR2 (germline): SGHTS, YDEGEE.

This chain uses TRBV6-5 with TRBJ1-3, with TRBD1 matching 8 bases. Germline CDR1 MNHEY, CDR2 SVGAGI. The CDR3 loop spans 15 amino acids. The junction had 3 bases not matched to a gene; V was cut back by 5 bases and J by 0 bases. This CDR3 reads CASSRTGGSGNTIYF. The DNA of the CDR3 is TGTGCCAGCAGTCGTACAGGGGGCTCTGGAAACACCATATATTTT.

The chain has TRBV7-2 and TRBJ1-1; D remains ambiguous. This CDR3 has 13 residues. V was pared by 1 base and J by 4 bases, with 7 bases between. Germline V lookup: CDR1 SGHTA, CDR2 FQGNSA. CDR3 protein: CASSLVTGTEAFF. DNA of the CDR3: TGTGCCAGCAGCTTAGTGACGGGCACTGAAGCTTTCTTT.

The chain links TRBV4-1 to TRBJ2-2, with TRBD1 matching 7 bases. The length of the CDR3 is 15 residues. Germline CDR1 and CDR2: MGHRA and YSYEKL. V shed 4 bases, J shed 2 bases, and the junction held 4 bases outside the gene matches. In nucleotides, the CDR3 is TGCGCCAGCAGCCCCAGGGACAGAAACACCGGGGAGCTGTTTTTT. It codes for CASSPRDRNTGELFF.

The chain carries TRBV5-6 and TRBJ1-2; TRBD1 agrees at 7 bases. CDR1 and CDR2 (germline): SGHDT, YYEEEE. V dropped 0 bases and J dropped 2; count of bases not matched to a gene: 4. The CDR3 consists of 15 residues. DNA of the CDR3: TGTGCCAGCAGCTTGGTGGGACAGATAAACTATGGCTACACCTTC. It translates to CASSLVGQINYGYTF.

The chain is built from TRBV4-1 and TRBJ2-3, with 7 bases aligning to TRBD1. Germline assignment: CDR1 MGHRA and CDR2 YSYEKL. CDR3 length: 15 amino acids. Trimming took 1 base from V and 6 from J; bases not matched to a gene: 7. The CDR3 DNA sequence: TGCGCCAGCAGCCAAGGACAGGGTGAGGGGGATACGCAGTATTTT. This translates into CASSQGQGEGDTQYF.

The chain combines TRBV27 with TRBJ2-5, with 11 bases fitting TRBD1. Germline V gives CDR1 MNHEY, CDR2 SMNVEV (reference sequence). This CDR3 spans 16 amino acids. V lost 2 bases, J lost 4 bases, and 6 bases stayed unmatched. This CDR3 reads CASSLIRTGGPETQYF. The CDR3 DNA is TGTGCCAGCAGTTTAATTCGGACAGGGGGCCCAGAGACCCAGTACTTC.

CDR3 sequence (DNA): TGCGCCAGCAGCCAACGACAGGGTCGCTATTACGAGCAGTACTTC. This gives the protein CASSQRQGRYYEQYF. J is TRBJ2-7 and V is TRBV4-3, with 7 nucleotides matching TRBD1. With V trimmed by 2 bases and J by 4 bases, 8 bases remained unmatched. The CDR3 contains 15 residues. CDR1 LGHNA and CDR2 YSLEER come from the germline V gene.

The V call is TRBV30, the J call TRBJ1-1; perhaps TRBD1 as D (6 bases). The V end was cut by 3 bases, the J end by 0 bases, with 8 bases between. The germline CDR1 and CDR2 sequences are GTSNPN and SVGIG (reference sequence). This CDR3 region has 13 residues. The CDR3 DNA reads TGTGCCTGGAGACAGGGTTTGAACACTGAAGCTTTCTTT. This sequence encodes CAWRQGLNTEAFF.

The chain joins TRBV4-3 to TRBJ2-1; D perhaps matches TRBD1 (6 bases). The CDR3 extends over 15 amino acids. The germline gives CDR1 LGHNA, CDR2 YSLEER. V lost 4 bases, J lost 3 bases, and 13 bases lay in between. In DNA, the CDR3 is TGCGCCAGCAGCCCGGGACATAGGTTCTACAATGAGCAGTTCTTC. Residues: CASSPGHRFYNEQFF.

V and J are TRBV19 and TRBJ2-5, with 13 bases lining up with TRBD2. V lost 6 bases and J lost 0; bases outside the gene matches: 10. Germline V gives CDR1 LNHDA, CDR2 SQIVND (reference sequence). The CDR3 runs 18 residues. The CDR3 DNA reads TGTGCCAGTAGCCAACTGACTAGCGGGAGGCTGGACCAAGAGACCCAGTACTTC. It codes for CASSQLTSGRLDQETQYF.

In its sample, this clone was seen once. The CDR3 sequence is CACSLGGVLRGTQYF. DNA for the CDR3: TGTGCCTGTAGCCTGGGGGGGGTTTTGCGGGGGACCCAGTACTTC. The rearrangement uses TRBV28 and TRBJ2-5, with 7 bases that match TRBD2. V dropped 11 bases and J dropped 7; count of bases not matched to a gene: 19. Germline-derived CDR1 and CDR2 are MDHEN and SYDVKM. This CDR3 is built from 15 residues.